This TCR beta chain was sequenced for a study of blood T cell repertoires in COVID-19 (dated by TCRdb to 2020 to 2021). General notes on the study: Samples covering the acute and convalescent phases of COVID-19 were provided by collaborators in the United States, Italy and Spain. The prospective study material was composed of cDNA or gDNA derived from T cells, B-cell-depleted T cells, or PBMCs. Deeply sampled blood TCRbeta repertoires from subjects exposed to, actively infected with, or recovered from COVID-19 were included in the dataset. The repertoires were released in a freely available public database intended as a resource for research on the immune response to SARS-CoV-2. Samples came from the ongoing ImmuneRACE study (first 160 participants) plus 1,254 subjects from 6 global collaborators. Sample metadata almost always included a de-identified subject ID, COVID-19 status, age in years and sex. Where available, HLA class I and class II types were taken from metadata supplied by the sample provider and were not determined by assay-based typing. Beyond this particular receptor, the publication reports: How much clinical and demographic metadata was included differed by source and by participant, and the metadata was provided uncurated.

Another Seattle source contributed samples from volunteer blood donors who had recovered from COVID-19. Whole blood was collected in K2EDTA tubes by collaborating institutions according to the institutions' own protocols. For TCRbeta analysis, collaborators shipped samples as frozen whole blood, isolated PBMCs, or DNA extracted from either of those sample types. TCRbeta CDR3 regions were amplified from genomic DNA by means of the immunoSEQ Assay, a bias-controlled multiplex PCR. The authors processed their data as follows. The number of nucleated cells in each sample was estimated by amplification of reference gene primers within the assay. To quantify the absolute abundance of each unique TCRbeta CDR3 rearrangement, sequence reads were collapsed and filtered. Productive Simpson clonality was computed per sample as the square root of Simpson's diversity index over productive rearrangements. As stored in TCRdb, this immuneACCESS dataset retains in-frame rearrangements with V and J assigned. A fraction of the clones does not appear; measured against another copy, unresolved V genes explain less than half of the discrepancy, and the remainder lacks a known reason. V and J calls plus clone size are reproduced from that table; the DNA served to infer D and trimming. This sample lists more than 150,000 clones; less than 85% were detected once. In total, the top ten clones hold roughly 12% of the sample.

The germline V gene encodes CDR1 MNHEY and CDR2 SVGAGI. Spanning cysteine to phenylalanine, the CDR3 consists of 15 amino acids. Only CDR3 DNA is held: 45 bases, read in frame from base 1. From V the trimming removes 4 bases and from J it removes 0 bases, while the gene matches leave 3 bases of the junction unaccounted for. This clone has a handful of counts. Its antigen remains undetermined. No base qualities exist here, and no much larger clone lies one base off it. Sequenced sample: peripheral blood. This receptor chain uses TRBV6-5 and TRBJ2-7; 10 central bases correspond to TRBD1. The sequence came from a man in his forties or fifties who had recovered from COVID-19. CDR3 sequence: CASSSDRGISYEQYF. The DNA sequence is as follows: TGTGCCAGCAGTTCGGACAGGGGGATCTCCTACGAGCAGTACTTC.